This T cell receptor beta chain was obtained from a study of cytomegalovirus exposure and HLA in healthy donors. Whole-study context: The same platform was used for the 95 to 150 validation repertoires and the approximately 700 first-cohort repertoires, a later analysis reported.

Produced via immunoSEQ multiplex PCR; TCRdb's table is partial and in-frame only. The data hold roughly 350,000 clones, with around 86% observed a single time. CDR3 length equals 15 residues. CDR1 is SEHNR and CDR2 is FQNEAQ in the germline V gene (reference sequence). Deletions cut 6 bases from V and 3 bases from J, with 15 bases between. V is TRBV7-9 and J is TRBJ2-1; TRBD1 might be the D (6 bases). The receptor comes from a woman younger than 35 in good health and CMV-seronegative. Input material: PBMCs. CDR3 coding DNA: TGTGCCAGCAGAGCCCGGGACATGGGCTACAATGAGCAGTTCTTC. Its translation: CASRARDMGYNEQFF.